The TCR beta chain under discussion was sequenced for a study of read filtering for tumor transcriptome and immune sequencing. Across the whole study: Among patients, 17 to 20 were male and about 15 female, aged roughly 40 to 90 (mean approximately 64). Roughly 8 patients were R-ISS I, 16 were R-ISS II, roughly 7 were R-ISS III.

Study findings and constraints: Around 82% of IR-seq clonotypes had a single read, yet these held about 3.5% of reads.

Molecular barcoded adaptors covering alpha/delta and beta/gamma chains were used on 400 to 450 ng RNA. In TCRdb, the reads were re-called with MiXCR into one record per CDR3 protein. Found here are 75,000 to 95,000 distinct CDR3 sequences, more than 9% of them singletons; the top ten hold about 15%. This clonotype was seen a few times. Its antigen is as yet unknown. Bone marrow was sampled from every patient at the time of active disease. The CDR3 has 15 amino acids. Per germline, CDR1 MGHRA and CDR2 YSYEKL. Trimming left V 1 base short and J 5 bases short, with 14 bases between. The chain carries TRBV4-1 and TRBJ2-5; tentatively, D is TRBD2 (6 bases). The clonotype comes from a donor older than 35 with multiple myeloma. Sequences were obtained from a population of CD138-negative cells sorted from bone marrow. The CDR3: CASSQGPGADETQYF. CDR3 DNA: TGCGCCAGCAGCCAAGGACCGGGAGCGGACGAGACCCAGTACTTC.